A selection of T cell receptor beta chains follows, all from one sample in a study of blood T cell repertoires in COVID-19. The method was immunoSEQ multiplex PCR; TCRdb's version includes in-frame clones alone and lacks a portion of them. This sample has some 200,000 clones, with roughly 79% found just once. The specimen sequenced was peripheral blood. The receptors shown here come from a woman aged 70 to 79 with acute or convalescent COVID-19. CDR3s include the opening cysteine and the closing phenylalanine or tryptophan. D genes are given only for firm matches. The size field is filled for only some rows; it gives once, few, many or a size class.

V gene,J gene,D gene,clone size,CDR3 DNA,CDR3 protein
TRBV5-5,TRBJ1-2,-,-,TGTGCCAGCAGCTTGGTCGGGTACGCAGCCCCCTATGGCTACACCTTC,CASSLVGYAAPYGYTF
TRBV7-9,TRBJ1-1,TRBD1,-,TGTGCCAGCAGACCCGTCGGGACAGGGGGGACTGAGAACACTGAAGCTTTCTTT,CASRPVGTGGTENTEAFF
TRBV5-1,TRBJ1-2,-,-,TGCGCCAGCAGCTTGGAACAGGGAATACGAGGCTACACCTTC,CASSLEQGIRGYTF
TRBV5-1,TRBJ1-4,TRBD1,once,TGCGCCAGCAGCTCCAGGACAGGGCAGGAAAAACTGTTTTTT,CASSSRTGQEKLFF
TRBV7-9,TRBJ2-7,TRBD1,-,TGTGCCAGCAGCCCTCCGACAGGGGAAGTCACCTACGAGCAGTACTTC,CASSPPTGEVTYEQYF
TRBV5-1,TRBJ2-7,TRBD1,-,TGCGCCAGCAGCCCGCGACCTACAGGGGCCTCCTACGAGCAGTACTTC,CASSPRPTGASYEQYF
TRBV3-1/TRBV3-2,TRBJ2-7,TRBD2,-,TGTGCCAGCAGCCAAACTAGCGGGAGCTCCTACGAGCAGTACTTC,CASSQTSGSSYEQYF
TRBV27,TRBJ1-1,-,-,TGTGCCAGCAGTTTTCGACCCTTAAACAGGAACACTGAAGCTTTCTTT,CASSFRPLNRNTEAFF
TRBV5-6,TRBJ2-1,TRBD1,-,TGTGCCAGTTCCGGACAGGGTGTCTATGAGCAGTTCTTC,CASSGQGVYEQFF
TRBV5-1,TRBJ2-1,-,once,TGCGCCAGCAGCTGGGCTGGCGGGGCAAACAATGAGCAGTTCTTC,CASSWAGGANNEQFF
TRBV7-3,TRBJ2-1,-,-,TGTGCCAGCAGCCTAAGCCCAGCGGTCTACAATGAGCAGTTCTTC,CASSLSPAVYNEQFF
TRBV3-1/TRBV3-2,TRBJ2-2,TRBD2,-,TGTGCCAGCAGCCAGGCTAGCGGGAGCCCCGGGGAGCTGTTTTTT,CASSQASGSPGELFF
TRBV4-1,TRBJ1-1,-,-,TGCGCCAGCAGCCCCCAAGGCAGGGTCGGAACTGAAGCTTTCTTT,CASSPQGRVGTEAFF
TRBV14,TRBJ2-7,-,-,TGTGCCAGCAGCCAAGCCACTTTCTACGAGCAGTACTTC,CASSQATFYEQYF
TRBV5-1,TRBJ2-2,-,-,TGCGCCAGCAGCCCCACAGGTAACACCGGGGAGCTGTTTTTT,CASSPTGNTGELFF
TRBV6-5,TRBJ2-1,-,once,TGTGCCAGCAGCTTTCCAGGGGATGAGCAGTTCTTC,CASSFPGDEQFF